This T cell receptor (beta chain) was identified in a study of T cell clonality in common variable immunodeficiency. Findings and limits, study-wide: Links between repertoire features and CVID complications were heterogeneity-limited. Fewer deletions and N-nucleotide insertions were reportedly seen in common variable immunodeficiency TCR beta sequences.

Clones were sequenced by immunoSEQ multiplex PCR, and TCRdb holds only the in-frame ones, with some missing. Captured here are fewer than 50,000 clones, none seen once; the top ten comprise about 0.68%. At least ten counts were recorded for this clone. Its antigen is unidentified. The read finishes 3 residues shy of the CDR3 end, and the germline J gene is used to complete it. CDR3 length: 15 residues. Germline V CDR1 and CDR2: SGHVS, FNYEAQ. The V end lost 1 base, the J end lost 4 bases, and 14 bases lay between the germline ends. The specimen sequenced was peripheral blood mononuclear cells. This TCR was recovered from a person aged 18-70 years in good health. The chain joins TRBV7-6 to TRBJ2-7, with D possibly matching TRBD2 (5 bases). The CDR3 sequence is CASSLDPGGSYEQYF. The CDR3 bases that were read are TGTGCCAGCAGCTTAGACCCAGGAGGATCATACGAG.